This TCR beta chain was profiled in a study of T cells after posttransplantation cyclophosphamide. The related graft donor's blood sample was taken on the day of bone marrow donation. V was clipped by 6 bases and J by 5 bases, with 7 bases between them. CDR3 length equals 12 residues. CDR1 is KGHSH, CDR2 LQKENI, per germline. Produced via immunoSEQ multiplex PCR; TCRdb's table is partial and in-frame only. Among approximately 26,000 clones listed, roughly 88% were seen once. The sample comprised PBMCs. This sequence originates from a man aged 45-60 years. This chain links TRBV18 with TRBJ2-2, with a weak D call TRBD1 (5 bases). The CDR3 is CASSQGTGELFF. The CDR3 nucleotides are TGTGCCAGCTCCCAGGGAACCGGGGAGCTGTTTTTT.